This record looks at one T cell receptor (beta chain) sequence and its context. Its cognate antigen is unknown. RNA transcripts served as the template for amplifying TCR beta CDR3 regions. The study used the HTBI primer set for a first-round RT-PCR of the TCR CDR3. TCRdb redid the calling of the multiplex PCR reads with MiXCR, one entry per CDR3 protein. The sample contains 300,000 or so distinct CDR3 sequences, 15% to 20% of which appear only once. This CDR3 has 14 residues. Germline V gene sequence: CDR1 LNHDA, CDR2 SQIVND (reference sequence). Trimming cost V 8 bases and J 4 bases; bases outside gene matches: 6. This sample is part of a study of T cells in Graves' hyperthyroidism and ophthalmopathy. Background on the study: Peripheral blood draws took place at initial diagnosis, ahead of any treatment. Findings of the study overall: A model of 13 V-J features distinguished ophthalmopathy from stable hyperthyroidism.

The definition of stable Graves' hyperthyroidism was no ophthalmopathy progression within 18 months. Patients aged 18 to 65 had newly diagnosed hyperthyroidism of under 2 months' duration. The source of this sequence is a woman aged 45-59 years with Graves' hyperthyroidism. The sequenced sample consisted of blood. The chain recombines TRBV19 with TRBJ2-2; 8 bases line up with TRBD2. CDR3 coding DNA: TGTGCCAGTTCCCGGGGGGGGCCCACCGGGGAGCTGTTTTTT. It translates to CASSRGGPTGELFF. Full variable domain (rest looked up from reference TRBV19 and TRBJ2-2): DGGITQSPKYLFRKEGQNVTLSCEQNLNHDAMYWYRQDPGQGLRLIYYSQIVNDFQKGDIAEGYSVSREKKESFPLTVTSAQKNPTAFYLCASSRGGPTGELFFGEGSRLTVL.